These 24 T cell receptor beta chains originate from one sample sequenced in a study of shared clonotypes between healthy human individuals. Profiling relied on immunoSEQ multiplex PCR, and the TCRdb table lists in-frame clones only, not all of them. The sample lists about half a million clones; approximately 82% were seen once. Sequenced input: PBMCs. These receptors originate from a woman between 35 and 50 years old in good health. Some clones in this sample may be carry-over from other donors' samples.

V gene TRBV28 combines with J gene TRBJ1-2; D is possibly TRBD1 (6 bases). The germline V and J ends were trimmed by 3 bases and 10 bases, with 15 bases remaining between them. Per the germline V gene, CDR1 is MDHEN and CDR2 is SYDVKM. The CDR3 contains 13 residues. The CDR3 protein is CASSLTGRGAYTF. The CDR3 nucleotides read TGTGCCAGCAGTTTGACAGGCCGGGGGGCCTACACCTTC.

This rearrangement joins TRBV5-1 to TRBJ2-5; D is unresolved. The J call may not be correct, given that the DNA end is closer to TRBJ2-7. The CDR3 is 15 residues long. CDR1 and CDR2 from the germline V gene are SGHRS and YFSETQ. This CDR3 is CASSLGPRTGYEQYF. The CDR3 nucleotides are TGCGCCAGCAGCTTGGGCCCTCGGACGGGCTACGAGCAGTACTTC.

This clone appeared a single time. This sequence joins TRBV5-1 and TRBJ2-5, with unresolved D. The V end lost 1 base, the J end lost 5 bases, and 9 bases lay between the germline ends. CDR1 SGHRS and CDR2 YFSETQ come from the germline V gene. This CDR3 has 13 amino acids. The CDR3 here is CASSLFGFETQYF. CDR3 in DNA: TGCGCCAGCAGCTTGTTCGGGTTTGAGACCCAGTACTTC.

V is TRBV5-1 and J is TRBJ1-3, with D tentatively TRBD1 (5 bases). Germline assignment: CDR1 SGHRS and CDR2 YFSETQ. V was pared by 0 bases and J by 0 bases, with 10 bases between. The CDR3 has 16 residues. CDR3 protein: CASSLEQGFSGNTIYF. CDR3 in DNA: TGCGCCAGCAGCTTGGAGCAGGGATTCTCTGGAAACACCATATATTTT. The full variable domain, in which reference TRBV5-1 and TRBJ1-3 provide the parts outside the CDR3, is KAGVTQTPRYLIKTRGQQVTLSCSPISGHRSVSWYQQTPGQGLQFLFEYFSETQRNKGNFPGRFSGRQFSNSRSEMNVSTLELGDSALYLCASSLEQGFSGNTIYFGEGSWLTVV.

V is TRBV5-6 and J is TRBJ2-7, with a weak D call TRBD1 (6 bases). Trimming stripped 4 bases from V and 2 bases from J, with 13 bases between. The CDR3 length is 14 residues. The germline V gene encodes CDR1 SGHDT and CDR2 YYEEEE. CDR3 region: CASSPQGRPYEQYF. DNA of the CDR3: TGTGCCAGCAGCCCACAGGGACGTCCCTACGAGCAGTACTTC.

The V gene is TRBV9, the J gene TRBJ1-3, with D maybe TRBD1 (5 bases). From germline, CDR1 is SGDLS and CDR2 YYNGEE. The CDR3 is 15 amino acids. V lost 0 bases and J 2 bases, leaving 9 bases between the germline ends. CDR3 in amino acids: CASSVVGDPGNTIYF. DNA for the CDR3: TGTGCCAGCAGCGTAGTGGGGGACCCTGGAAACACCATATATTTT.

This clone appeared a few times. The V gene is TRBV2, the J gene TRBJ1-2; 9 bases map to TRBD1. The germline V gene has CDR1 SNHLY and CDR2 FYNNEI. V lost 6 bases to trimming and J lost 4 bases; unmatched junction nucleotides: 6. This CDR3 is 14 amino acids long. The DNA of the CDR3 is TGTGCCAGCAGGGGGACAGGGTCTGTCTATGGCTACACCTTC. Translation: CASRGTGSVYGYTF.

The CDR3 here is CASRTYGEGTQYF. The DNA for the CDR3 is TGTGCCAGTAGGACTTACGGGGAGGGGACCCAGTACTTC. The chain links TRBV2 to TRBJ2-5, with TRBD2 matching over 7 bases. The CDR3 runs 13 residues. In germline, CDR1 is SNHLY, CDR2 FYNNEI. Unmatched junction bases numbered 11, after V lost 9 bases and J lost 7 bases.

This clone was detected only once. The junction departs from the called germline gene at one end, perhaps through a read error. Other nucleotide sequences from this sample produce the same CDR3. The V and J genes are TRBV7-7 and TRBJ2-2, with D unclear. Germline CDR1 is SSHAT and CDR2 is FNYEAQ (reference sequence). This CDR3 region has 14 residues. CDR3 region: CASSFGQRTGELFF. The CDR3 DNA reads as TGTGCTAGCAGCTTTGGGCAAAGGACCGGGGAGCTGTTTTTT.

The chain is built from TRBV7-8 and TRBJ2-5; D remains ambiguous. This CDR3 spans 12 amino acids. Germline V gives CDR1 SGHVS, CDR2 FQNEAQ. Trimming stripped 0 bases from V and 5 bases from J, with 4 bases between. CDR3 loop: CASSLAIETQYF. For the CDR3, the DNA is TGTGCCAGCAGCTTAGCGATCGAGACCCAGTACTTC. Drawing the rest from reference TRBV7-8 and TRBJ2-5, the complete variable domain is GAGVSQSPRYKVAKRGQDVALRCDPISGHVSLFWYQQALGQGPEFLTYFQNEAQLDKSGLPSDRFFAERPEGSVSTLKIQRTQQEDSAVYLCASSLAIETQYFGPGTRLLVL.

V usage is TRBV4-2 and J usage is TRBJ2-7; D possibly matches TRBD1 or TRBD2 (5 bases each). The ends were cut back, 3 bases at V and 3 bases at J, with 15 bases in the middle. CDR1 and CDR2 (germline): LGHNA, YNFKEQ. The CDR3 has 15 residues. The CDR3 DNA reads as TGTGCCAGCAGCCAGGACCGGGACGGGGACTACGAGCAGTACTTC. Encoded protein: CASSQDRDGDYEQYF.

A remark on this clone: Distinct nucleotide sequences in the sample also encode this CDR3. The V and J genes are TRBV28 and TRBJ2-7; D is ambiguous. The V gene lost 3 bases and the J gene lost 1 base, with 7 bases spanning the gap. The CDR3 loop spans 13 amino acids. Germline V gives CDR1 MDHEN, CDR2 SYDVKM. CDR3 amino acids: CASSFAPSYEQYF. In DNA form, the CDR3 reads TGTGCCAGCAGTTTTGCACCATCCTACGAGCAGTACTTC.

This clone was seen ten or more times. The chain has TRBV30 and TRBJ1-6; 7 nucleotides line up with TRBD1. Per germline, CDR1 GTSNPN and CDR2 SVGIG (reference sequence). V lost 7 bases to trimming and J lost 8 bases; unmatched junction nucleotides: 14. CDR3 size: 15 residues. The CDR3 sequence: CASSLNRGRHSPLHF. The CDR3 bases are TGTGCCTCGAGCCTCAACAGGGGTAGGCATTCACCCCTCCACTTT.

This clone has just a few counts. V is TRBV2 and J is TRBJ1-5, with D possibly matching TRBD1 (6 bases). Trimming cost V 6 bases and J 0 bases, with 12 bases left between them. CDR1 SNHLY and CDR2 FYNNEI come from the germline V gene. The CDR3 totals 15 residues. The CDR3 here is CASSGDTASNQPQHF. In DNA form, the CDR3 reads TGTGCCAGCAGCGGGGACACGGCTAGCAATCAGCCCCAGCATTTT.

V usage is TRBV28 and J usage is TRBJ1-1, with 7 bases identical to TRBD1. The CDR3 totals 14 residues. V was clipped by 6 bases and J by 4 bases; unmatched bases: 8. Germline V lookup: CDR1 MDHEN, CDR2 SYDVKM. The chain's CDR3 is CASRQQGTSTEAFF. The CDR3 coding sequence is TGTGCCAGCAGACAACAGGGGACCAGCACTGAAGCTTTCTTT.

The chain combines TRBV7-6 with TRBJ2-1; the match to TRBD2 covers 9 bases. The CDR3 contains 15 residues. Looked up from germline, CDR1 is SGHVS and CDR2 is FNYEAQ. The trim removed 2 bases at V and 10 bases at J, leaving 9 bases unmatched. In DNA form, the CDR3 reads TGTGCCAGCAGCTTATTCCGGGCAGCGGGGGGCGAGCAGTTCTTC. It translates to CASSLFRAAGGEQFF.

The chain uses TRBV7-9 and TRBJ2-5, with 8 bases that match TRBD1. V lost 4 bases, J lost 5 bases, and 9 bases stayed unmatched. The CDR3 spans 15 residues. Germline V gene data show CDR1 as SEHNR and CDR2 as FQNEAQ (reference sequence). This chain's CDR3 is CASSSPDRGEETQYF. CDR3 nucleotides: TGTGCCAGCAGCTCCCCAGACAGGGGTGAGGAGACCCAGTACTTC.

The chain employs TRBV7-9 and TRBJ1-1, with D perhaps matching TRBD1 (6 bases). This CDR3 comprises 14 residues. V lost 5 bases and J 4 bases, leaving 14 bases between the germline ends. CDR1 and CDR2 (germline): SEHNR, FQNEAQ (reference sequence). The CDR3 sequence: CASSPGVGVTEAFF. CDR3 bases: TGTGCCAGCAGCCCAGGGGTGGGGGTCACTGAAGCTTTCTTT.

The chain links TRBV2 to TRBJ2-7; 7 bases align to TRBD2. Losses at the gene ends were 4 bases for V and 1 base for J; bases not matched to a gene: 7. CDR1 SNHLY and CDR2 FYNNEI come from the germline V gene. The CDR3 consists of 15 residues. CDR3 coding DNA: TGTGCCAGCAGTGGAGGGAGAGCGGGGTCCTACGAGCAGTACTTC. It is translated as CASSGGRAGSYEQYF.

This CDR3 reads CASSSGGGTEAFF. In DNA form, the CDR3 reads TGTGCCAGCAGTAGTGGGGGAGGGACGGAAGCTTTCTTT. The V call is TRBV7-3, the J call TRBJ1-1; a weak D match, TRBD1 (5 bases). Trimming removed 6 bases from V and 8 bases from J, with 16 bases in between. The CDR3 has 13 amino acids. From germline, CDR1 is SGHTA and CDR2 FQGTGA. Using reference TRBV7-3 and TRBJ1-1 for the parts outside the CDR3, the full variable domain is GAGVSQTPSNKVTEKGKYVELRCDPISGHTALYWYRQSLGQGPEFLIYFQGTGAADDSGLPNDRFFAVRPEGSVSTLKIQRTERGDSAVYLCASSSGGGTEAFFGQGTRLTVV.

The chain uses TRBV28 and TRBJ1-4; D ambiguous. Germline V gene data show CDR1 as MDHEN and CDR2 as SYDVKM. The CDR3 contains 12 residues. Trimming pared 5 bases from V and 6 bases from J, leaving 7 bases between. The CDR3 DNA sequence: TGTGCCAGCAGTCCCCAGTATGAAAAACTGTTTTTT. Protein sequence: CASSPQYEKLFF.

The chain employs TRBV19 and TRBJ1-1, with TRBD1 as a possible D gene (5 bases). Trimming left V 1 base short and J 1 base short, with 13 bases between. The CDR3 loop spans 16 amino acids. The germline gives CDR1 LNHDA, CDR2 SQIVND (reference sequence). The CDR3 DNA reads TGTGCCAGTAGTATAGGGAGCTTGAGGGGGAACACTGAAGCTTTCTTT. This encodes CASSIGSLRGNTEAFF.

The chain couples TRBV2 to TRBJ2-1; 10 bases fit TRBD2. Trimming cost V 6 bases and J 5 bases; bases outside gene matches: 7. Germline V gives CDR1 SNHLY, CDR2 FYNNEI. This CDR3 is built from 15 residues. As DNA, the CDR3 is TGTGCCAGCAGCCCTAGCGGGGGACCGCACAATGAGCAGTTCTTC. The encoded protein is CASSPSGGPHNEQFF. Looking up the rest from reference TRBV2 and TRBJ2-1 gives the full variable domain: EPEVTQTPSHQVTQMGQEVILRCVPISNHLYFYWYRQILGQKVEFLVSFYNNEISEKSEIFDDQFSVERPDGSNFTLKIRSTKLEDSAMYFCASSPSGGPHNEQFFGPGTRLTVL.

The CDR3 DNA reads as TGTGCCAGCAGTGTGACAGGAATTAACTATGGCTACACCTTC. The encoded protein is CASSVTGINYGYTF. The chain recombines TRBV28 with TRBJ1-2; a possible D gene is TRBD1 (6 bases). V shed 5 bases and J shed 1 base, with 11 bases lying between them. CDR1 and CDR2 from the germline V gene are MDHEN and SYDVKM. The CDR3 runs 14 residues.